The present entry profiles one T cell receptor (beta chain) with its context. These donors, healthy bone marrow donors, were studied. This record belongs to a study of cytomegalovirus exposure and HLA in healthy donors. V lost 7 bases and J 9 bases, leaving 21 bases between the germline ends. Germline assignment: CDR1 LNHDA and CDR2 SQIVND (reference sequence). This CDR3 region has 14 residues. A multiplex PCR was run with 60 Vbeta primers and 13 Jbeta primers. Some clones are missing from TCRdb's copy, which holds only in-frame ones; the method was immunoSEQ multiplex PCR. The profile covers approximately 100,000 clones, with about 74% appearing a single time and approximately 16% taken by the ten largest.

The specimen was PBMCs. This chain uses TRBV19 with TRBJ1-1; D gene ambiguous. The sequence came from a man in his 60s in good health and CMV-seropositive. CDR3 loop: CASTQSPTWQKAFF. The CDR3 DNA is TGTGCCAGTACTCAAAGCCCGACTTGGCAAAAAGCTTTCTTT. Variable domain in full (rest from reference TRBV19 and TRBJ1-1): DGGITQSPKYLFRKEGQNVTLSCEQNLNHDAMYWYRQDPGQGLRLIYYSQIVNDFQKGDIAEGYSVSREKKESFPLTVTSAQKNPTAFYLCASTQSPTWQKAFFGQGTRLTVV.